A single sample gave rise to the 2 T cell receptor beta chains below, sequenced in a study of T cell changes during pregnancy in multiple sclerosis. The protocol was immunoSEQ multiplex PCR, while the TCRdb copy is restricted to in-frame clones and leaves out a portion. Of 40,000 to 60,000 clones in the sample, 92% were seen once. The source was CD4+ T cells from peripheral blood mononuclear cells, collected in the third trimester of pregnancy. These receptors originate from a female donor with multiple sclerosis, enrolled in a pregnancy study.

The chain uses TRBV10-3 and TRBJ2-7, with 8 bases matching TRBD2. This CDR3 has 15 residues. The germline CDR1 and CDR2 sequences are ENHRY and SYGVKD. With 9 bases clipped from V and 0 bases from J, the junction kept 10 bases outside the gene matches. CDR3 sequence (DNA): TGTGCCATAGGTGACCCAGGGACTAGCTCCTACGAGCAGTACTTC. Its protein is CAIGDPGTSSYEQYF.

This sequence joins TRBV28 and TRBJ2-2; D is possibly TRBD2 (6 bases). Germline V gene lookup returns CDR1 MDHEN and CDR2 SYDVKM. V was clipped by 6 bases and J by 6 bases, with 20 bases between them. The CDR3 contains 16 residues. For the CDR3, the DNA is TGTGCCAGCAGGCCTCACGTAGGGAGGCGCGCCGGGGAGCTGTTTTTT. Amino acids: CASRPHVGRRAGELFF.